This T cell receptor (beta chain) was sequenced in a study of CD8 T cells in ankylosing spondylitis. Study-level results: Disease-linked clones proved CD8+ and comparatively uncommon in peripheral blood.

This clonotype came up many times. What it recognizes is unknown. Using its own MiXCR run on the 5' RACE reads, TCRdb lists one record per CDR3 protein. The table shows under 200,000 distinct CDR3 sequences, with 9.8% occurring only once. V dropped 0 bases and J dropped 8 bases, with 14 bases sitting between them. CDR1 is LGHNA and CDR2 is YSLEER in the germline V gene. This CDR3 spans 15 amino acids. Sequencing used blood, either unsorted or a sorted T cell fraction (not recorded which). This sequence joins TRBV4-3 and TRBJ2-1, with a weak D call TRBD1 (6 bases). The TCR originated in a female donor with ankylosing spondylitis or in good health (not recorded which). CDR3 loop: CASSQDRQVVDEQFF. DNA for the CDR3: TGCGCCAGCAGCCAAGATAGACAGGTCGTTGATGAGCAGTTCTTC.